These 30 T cell receptor beta chains came from one sample sequenced in a study of post-analysis software for immune sequencing data. General study points: In patients, TRBV5-6, TRBV5-1 and TRBV20-1 belonged to roughly five TRBV segments found more frequently than in controls.

The antigens of these receptors remain unknown. Carried by the TCR beta cDNA libraries were unique molecular identifiers. TCRdb itself ran the PCR reads through MiXCR, one entry per CDR3 protein. The table has around 400,000 distinct CDR3 sequences, 30% to 40% seen once; the top ten hold around 8%. Material for sequencing was blood. Receptors were obtained from a girl aged 2-10 years with multiple sclerosis.

The V and J genes are TRBV24-1 and TRBJ1-5; D is uncertain. Germline loops: CDR1 KGHDR, CDR2 SFDVKD. The CDR3 is 13 amino acids. V was shortened by 9 bases and J by 3 bases, with 11 bases between the two germline ends. In nucleotides, the CDR3 is TGTGCCACCCAGAAAGGGTCCAATCAGCCCCAGCATTTT. Translation gives CATQKGSNQPQHF.

This chain uses TRBV5-1 with TRBJ2-4; D is ambiguous. Trimming cost V 3 bases and J 1 base, with 2 bases left between them. Germline CDR1 reads SGHRS; CDR2 reads YFSETQ. This CDR3 has 12 amino acids. CDR3 region: CASSSAKNIQYF. The CDR3 DNA is TGCGCCAGCAGCTCTGCCAAAAACATTCAGTACTTC.

This clonotype came up a few times. The chain has TRBV14 and TRBJ2-5; the D gene is possibly TRBD2 (6 bases). Deletions cut 2 bases from V and 6 bases from J, with 13 bases between. The germline CDR1 and CDR2 sequences are SGHDN and FVKESK. The CDR3 has 14 residues. CDR3 sequence reads: CASSQLGLGKTQYF. The CDR3 DNA follows: TGTGCCAGCAGCCAACTGGGACTTGGAAAGACCCAGTACTTC.

CDR3 nucleotide sequence: TGTGCCACCAGTGTTCCTGAGGGAGAGACCCAGTACTTC. Translated, it gives CATSVPEGETQYF. The chain combines TRBV24-1 with TRBJ2-5, with D possibly TRBD2 on 5 matching bases. Deletions cut 5 bases from V and 4 bases from J, with 10 bases between. The CDR3 covers 13 residues. Per germline, CDR1 KGHDR and CDR2 SFDVKD.

This clonotype showed up many times. The V call is TRBV6-5, the J call TRBJ2-7, with 8 bases that match TRBD1. The trim removed 7 bases at V and 0 bases at J, leaving 5 bases unmatched. Germline assignment: CDR1 MNHEY and CDR2 SVGAGI. CDR3 size: 14 residues. Here the CDR3 DNA reads TGTGCCAGCACCAAAGACAGGGGCTCCTACGAGCAGTACTTC. Protein: CASTKDRGSYEQYF.

The V and J genes are TRBV28 and TRBJ2-7, with 7 bases aligning to TRBD1. The J segment lost 4 bases and the V segment lost 6 bases, leaving 6 bases of the junction unmatched. Germline loops: CDR1 MDHEN, CDR2 SYDVKM. The CDR3 has 13 residues. The CDR3 here is CASRSGQIYEQYF. In nucleotides, the CDR3 is TGTGCCAGCAGATCGGGACAGATTTACGAGCAGTACTTC.

The chain couples TRBV2 to TRBJ1-6; D ambiguous. V was clipped by 0 bases and J by 0 bases, with 12 bases between them. The CDR3 has 18 residues. The germline V gene has CDR1 SNHLY and CDR2 FYNNEI. The CDR3 here is CASSEAPGFSSYNSPLHF. DNA of the CDR3: TGTGCCAGCAGTGAAGCGCCTGGGTTCAGCTCCTATAATTCACCCCTCCACTTT.

V gene TRBV27 combines with J gene TRBJ2-7; D remains unclear. Trimming pared 3 bases from V and 5 bases from J, leaving 14 bases between. The CDR3 consists of 14 residues. In germline, CDR1 is MNHEY, CDR2 SMNVEV (reference sequence). This CDR3 is CASSFKGTQHEQYF. CDR3 DNA sequence: TGTGCCAGCAGTTTCAAGGGCACCCAGCACGAGCAGTACTTC.

This clonotype was seen a single time. For the CDR3, the DNA is TGTGCCAGCAGCGTCAGCGGGGGACCCTCCTACGAGCAGTACTTC. Translating it yields CASSVSGGPSYEQYF. The V call is TRBV9, the J call TRBJ2-7, with 8 nucleotides matching TRBD2. CDR1 is SGDLS and CDR2 is YYNGEE in the germline V gene. The CDR3 covers 15 residues. The junction had 4 bases not matched to a gene; V was cut back by 2 bases and J by 0 bases.

The count of this clonotype is one. The chain couples TRBV24-1 to TRBJ2-1; a possible D gene is TRBD2 (6 bases). The DNA matches TRBJ2-7 better at its end, which makes the J call doubtful. CDR3 length: 16 amino acids. The germline V gene encodes CDR1 KGHDR and CDR2 SFDVKD. The CDR3 DNA is TGTGCCACCAGTGATTTGGCGGGGAGCTCCTACAATGAGCAGTACTTC. Translated: CATSDLAGSSYNEQYF.

In its sample, this clonotype was seen a few times. V gene TRBV15 combines with J gene TRBJ2-7; 7 bases align to TRBD2. Per the germline V gene, CDR1 is LNHNV and CDR2 is YYDKDF (reference sequence). Unmatched junction bases numbered 5, after V lost 4 bases and J lost 2 bases. This CDR3 is built from 14 residues. CDR3 in amino acids: CATSKRGLTYEQYF. The CDR3, as DNA: TGTGCCACCAGCAAACGGGGACTAACCTACGAGCAGTACTTC.

The chain joins TRBV20-1 to TRBJ2-1; a possible D gene is TRBD2 (7 bases). This CDR3 has 13 amino acids. Trimming took 7 bases from V and 3 from J, leaving 13 bases between them. Germline V lookup: CDR1 DFQATT, CDR2 SNEGSKA (reference sequence). CDR3 region: CSGGGTYYNEQFF. Here the CDR3 DNA reads TGCAGTGGGGGGGGCACATACTACAATGAGCAGTTCTTC.

Notes on this clonotype: One end of the junction does not line up with germline, which may come from a read error. The chain uses TRBV2 and TRBJ1-1; no clear D gene. CDR3 length: 14 residues. CDR1 SNHLY and CDR2 FYNNEI come from the germline V gene. The CDR3 sequence: CASSVGLLKTEAFF. In DNA, the CDR3 is TGTGCCAGCAGTGTTGGGTTATTGAAGACTGAAGCTTTCTTT.

The chain employs TRBV20-1 and TRBJ1-2; D may be TRBD1 (5 bases). There are 12 residues in the CDR3. Germline values: CDR1 DFQATT, CDR2 SNEGSKA (reference sequence). Deletions cut 7 bases from V and 4 bases from J, with 13 bases between. The CDR3 spells CSVPGEGYGYTF. The CDR3, as DNA: TGCAGTGTGCCGGGGGAGGGCTATGGCTACACCTTC.

The chain joins TRBV27 to TRBJ1-6; 8 bases line up with TRBD1. The germline gives CDR1 MNHEY, CDR2 SMNVEV (reference sequence). The CDR3 sequence is 16 residues long. V lost 2 bases and J lost 6; bases outside the gene matches: 6. Here the CDR3 DNA reads TGTGCCAGCAGTTTAGGAGGGACAGGATCTAATTCACCCCTCCACTTT. The encoded protein is CASSLGGTGSNSPLHF.

The rearrangement links TRBV12-3 or TRBV12-4 to TRBJ1-5; a possible D gene is TRBD1 (5 bases). V was clipped by 3 bases and J by 4 bases, with 16 bases between them. This CDR3 spans 16 amino acids. The CDR3 here is CASSFGPRGNNQPQHF. CDR3 coding DNA: TGTGCCAGCAGTTTTGGGCCAAGGGGAAATAATCAGCCCCAGCATTTT.

The V gene is TRBV20-1, the J gene TRBJ1-2, with D unclear. V was cut by 1 base and J by 1 base, with 13 bases left in between. The CDR3 extends over 15 amino acids. Germline V CDR1 and CDR2: DFQATT, SNEGSKA (reference sequence). The CDR3 coding sequence is TGCAGTGCTAGAGTTGTTAGGCCGATTAACTATGGCTACACCTTC. Its translation is CSARVVRPINYGYTF.

This chain connects TRBV5-1 to TRBJ2-3; 14 bases match TRBD2. There are 17 residues in the CDR3. V was pared by 2 bases and J by 6 bases, with 8 bases of the junction left unmatched. Germline V gene lookup returns CDR1 SGHRS and CDR2 YFSETQ. The CDR3 coding sequence is TGCGCCAGCAGCTTCCATGAGACTAGCGGGGGGGCTGATACGCAGTATTTT. The encoded protein is CASSFHETSGGADTQYF.

The chain couples TRBV15 to TRBJ1-2; no reliable D call. V lost 0 bases, J lost 6 bases, and 5 bases lay in between. CDR3 length equals 12 residues. Germline CDR1 and CDR2: LNHNV and YYDKDF (reference sequence). The CDR3 region is CATSRDRNGYTF. DNA of the CDR3: TGTGCCACCAGCAGAGATCGGAATGGCTACACCTTC.

The chain recombines TRBV29-1 with TRBJ2-7; TRBD2 matches at 7 bases. The CDR3 has 11 residues. Germline CDR1 and CDR2: SQVTM and ANQGSEA. J lost 9 bases, V lost 3 bases, and 5 bases had no gene match. CDR3 nucleotides: TGCAGCGTTGATGGGTCTAGCGGGCAGTACTTC. Translation gives CSVDGSSGQYF.

The chain combines TRBV7-2 with TRBJ2-3; 12 positions agree with TRBD2. Losses at the gene ends were 3 bases for V and 5 bases for J; bases not matched to a gene: 9. Germline V gene data show CDR1 as SGHTA and CDR2 as FQGNSA. This CDR3 contains 17 residues. CDR3 loop: CASSFRLAGGPRDTQYF. The CDR3 DNA follows: TGTGCCAGCAGCTTCCGGCTAGCGGGAGGGCCGAGAGATACGCAGTATTTT.

This clonotype was seen a handful of times. The chain is built from TRBV12-3 or TRBV12-4 and TRBJ1-2; the D gene is possibly TRBD1 (5 bases). The V and J ends lost 7 bases and 4 bases respectively, with 13 bases between them. The CDR3 is 13 residues long. This chain's CDR3 is CASTIDRAYGYTF. CDR3 nucleotides: TGTGCCAGCACTATAGACAGAGCCTATGGCTACACCTTC.

The chain couples TRBV12-3 or TRBV12-4 to TRBJ2-3; 8 positions agree with TRBD2. This CDR3 has 15 amino acids. The trim removed 3 bases at V and 13 bases at J, leaving 15 bases unmatched. CDR3 region: CASSFPGRETDAEYF. Written as DNA, the CDR3 is TGTGCCAGCAGTTTCCCCGGGAGGGAAACAGATGCGGAGTATTTT.

This clonotype was seen only a few times. This chain uses TRBV27 with TRBJ1-5; D remains ambiguous. Germline CDR1 and CDR2: MNHEY and SMNVEV (reference sequence). This CDR3 is built from 15 residues. V lost 2 bases to trimming and J lost 0 bases, with 8 bases between them. This CDR3 is CASSLDRYSNQPQHF. The CDR3 DNA reads TGTGCCAGCAGTTTAGACCGTTATAGCAATCAGCCCCAGCATTTT.

The chain employs TRBV5-1 and TRBJ2-3; D gene ambiguous. Germline V gene lookup returns CDR1 SGHRS and CDR2 YFSETQ. The CDR3 consists of 14 residues. The ends were cut back, 1 base at V and 4 bases at J, with 10 bases in the middle. The CDR3 reads CASSLSQLPDTQYF. DNA for the CDR3: TGCGCCAGCAGCTTGTCCCAACTGCCAGATACGCAGTATTTT.

There are a few counts of this clonotype. The genes are TRBV29-1 and TRBJ2-4; TRBD2 matches 13 bases. The J call may be in error: the DNA end matches TRBJ2-7 better. Germline assignment: CDR1 SQVTM and CDR2 ANQGSEA. The CDR3 sequence is 14 residues long. The CDR3 coding sequence is TGCAGCGTTGAGGGACTAGCGGGACGGAACGAGCAGTACTTC. Amino acid sequence: CSVEGLAGRNEQYF.

The chain joins TRBV25-1 to TRBJ1-2; 11 bases align to TRBD1. Unmatched junction bases numbered 5, after V lost 1 base and J lost 1 base. Per germline, CDR1 MGHDK and CDR2 SYGVNS. The CDR3 runs to 17 residues. CDR3 region: CASSESYGTGGNYGYTF. CDR3 nucleotide sequence: TGTGCCAGCAGTGAATCGTACGGGACAGGGGGTAACTATGGCTACACCTTC.

The chain recombines TRBV7-9 with TRBJ2-3; weak D call: TRBD2 (6 bases). CDR1 is SEHNR and CDR2 is FQNEAQ in the germline V gene (reference sequence). V was clipped by 5 bases and J by 5 bases, with 23 bases between them. This CDR3 is built from 17 residues. CDR3 amino acids: CASSVNLPGRSQDTQYF. The DNA of the CDR3 is TGTGCCAGCAGCGTAAACCTACCGGGGAGGTCCCAAGATACGCAGTATTTT.

This sequence joins TRBV29-1 and TRBJ1-1; no reliable D call. Trimming took off 6 bases at V and 1 base at J, with 9 bases between the two ends. Germline lookup yields CDR1 SQVTM and CDR2 ANQGSEA. The CDR3 spans 12 residues. CDR3 loop: CSVVEQNTEAFF. The DNA of the CDR3 is TGCAGCGTGGTAGAACAGAACACTGAAGCTTTCTTT.

This clonotype has a handful of counts. V and J are TRBV28 and TRBJ2-1; D might be TRBD2 (7 bases). Per germline, CDR1 MDHEN and CDR2 SYDVKM. With 3 bases removed from V and 8 bases from J, the gap between germline ends came to 14 bases. This CDR3 contains 14 residues. This chain's CDR3 is CASSFLGGHYEQFF. The CDR3 DNA sequence: TGTGCCAGCAGTTTCCTCGGGGGGCATTATGAGCAGTTCTTC.